This TCR beta chain originates from a study of PD-1 blockade in classical Hodgkin lymphoma. Study-level information: Patients were infused with nivolumab 3 mg/kg every 2 weeks.

This table comes from immunoSEQ multiplex PCR, and its TCRdb copy is limited to in-frame clones, with some not included. The sample holds around 23,000 clones, roughly 84% seen once. About this clone itself: Its antigen is still unknown.

Findings and caveats of the study: Repertoire differences have undefined causes, possibly disease activity or prior therapy. According to reports, newly diagnosed patients had lower baseline TCR diversity than healthy donors, and relapsed/refractory patients had lower baseline TCR diversity still.

Every single patient, without exception, relapsed after autologous stem cell transplantation, and brentuximab vedotin exposure varied. Purified CD4+ T cells were obtained from thawed PBMCs through magnetic negative selection. The germline V gene encodes CDR1 MGHDK and CDR2 SYGVNS. Trimming took 4 bases from V and 2 from J, leaving 11 bases between them. The CDR3 consists of 14 residues. This specimen consisted of CD4+ T cells from blood, obtained at baseline. This TCR was sampled from a human donor with classical Hodgkin lymphoma. V usage is TRBV25-1 and J usage is TRBJ2-5; D may be TRBD2 (5 bases). The CDR3 nucleotides are TGTGCCAGCAGTGCCTCGGGATCACAAGAGACCCAGTACTTC. It specifies CASSASGSQETQYF. Complete variable domain (other parts from reference TRBV25-1 and TRBJ2-5): EADIYQTPRYLVIGTGKKITLECSQTMGHDKMYWYQQDPGMELHLIHYSYGVNSTEKGDLSSESTVSRIRTEHFPLTLESARPSHTSQYLCASSASGSQETQYFGPGTRLLVL.